The 11 T cell receptor beta chains presented below share a single source sample, sequenced in a study of cytomegalovirus exposure and HLA in healthy donors. Use of 60 Vbeta and 13 Jbeta primers characterized the PCR. Repertoires were generated with immunoSEQ multiplex PCR, while TCRdb's copy carries only in-frame clones and drops some. This table has some 200,000 clones, 65% to 85% appearing once. The sequencing input was PBMCs. These TCRs come from a man aged 45 to 65 in good health and CMV-seronegative.

This clone was counted between two and nine times. The gene calls are TRBV9 and TRBJ1-2; 7 bases agree with TRBD1. There are 15 residues in the CDR3. With 1 base clipped from V and 5 bases from J, the junction kept 8 bases outside the gene matches. Germline V gene data show CDR1 as SGDLS and CDR2 as YYNGEE. CDR3 sequence reads: CASSVSGQATYGYTF. CDR3 coding DNA: TGTGCCAGCAGCGTAAGTGGACAGGCTACGTATGGCTACACCTTC. The full variable domain, rest sourced from reference TRBV9 and TRBJ1-2, is DSGVTQTPKHLITATGQRVTLRCSPRSGDLSVYWYQQSLDQGLQFLIQYYNGEERAKGNILERFSAQQFPDLHSELNLSSLELGDSALYFCASSVSGQATYGYTFGSGTRLTVV.

The chain couples TRBV5-1 to TRBJ2-1; tentatively, D is TRBD2 (5 bases). The germline gives CDR1 SGHRS, CDR2 YFSETQ. The germline V and J ends were trimmed by 1 base and 4 bases, with 6 bases remaining between them. The CDR3 loop spans 13 amino acids. The CDR3 region is CASSLPGYNEQFF. The CDR3 DNA follows: TGCGCCAGCAGCTTGCCGGGATACAATGAGCAGTTCTTC.

The gene calls are TRBV7-9 and TRBJ1-2, with TRBD1 matching over 7 bases. The CDR3 consists of 13 residues. Trimming took 5 bases from V and 8 from J; bases not matched to a gene: 8. CDR1 and CDR2 from the germline V gene are SEHNR and FQNEAQ (reference sequence). The CDR3 nucleotides read TGTGCCAGCAGCGGTAATACAGGGGACGGCTACACCTTC. Protein: CASSGNTGDGYTF.

The V call is TRBV10-3, the J call TRBJ2-5; 11 bases line up with TRBD2. Trimming at V came to 6 bases and at J to 2 bases, leaving 8 bases not matched to a gene. The CDR3 totals 16 residues. Germline V gene sequence: CDR1 ENHRY, CDR2 SYGVKD. CDR3 DNA: TGTGCCATCAGGGATAGCGGGGGGGCCGGGCAAGAGACCCAGTACTTC. Protein: CAIRDSGGAGQETQYF.

The chain couples TRBV4-3 to TRBJ2-7, with D perhaps matching TRBD1 (5 bases). There are 15 residues in the CDR3. Between the trimmed V and J ends, which lost 4 bases and 2 bases, there was a span of 15 bases. Germline CDR1 LGHNA, CDR2 YSLEER. CDR3 region: CASSLGQGSTYEQYF. CDR3 sequence (DNA): TGCGCCAGCAGCCTGGGGCAGGGATCAACCTACGAGCAGTACTTC.

This rearrangement joins TRBV7-2 to TRBJ2-1; D gene ambiguous. Trimming shortened V by 3 bases and J by 1 base, and 4 bases separated the two germline ends. The CDR3 has 13 residues. The germline V gene has CDR1 SGHTA and CDR2 FQGNSA. This chain's CDR3 is CASSFISYNEQFF. The CDR3 DNA reads as TGTGCCAGCAGCTTTATTTCCTACAATGAGCAGTTCTTC. Using reference TRBV7-2 and TRBJ2-1 for the parts outside the CDR3, the full variable domain is GAGVSQSPSNKVTEKGKDVELRCDPISGHTALYWYRQSLGQGLEFLIYFQGNSAPDKSGLPSDRFSAERTGGSVSTLTIQRTQQEDSAVYLCASSFISYNEQFFGPGTRLTVL.

The chain combines TRBV21-1 with TRBJ2-5; the table's D call, TRBD2, has no DNA check behind it. TRBV21-1 constitutes a pseudogene. The CDR3 loop spans 14 amino acids. CDR3 DNA: TGTGCCAGCAGCAAAGGACCGACTGGAGAGACCCAGTACTTC. Its translation: CASSKGPTGETQYF.

This chain joins TRBV9 and TRBJ1-1; 9 nucleotides match TRBD1. The J segment lost 4 bases and the V segment lost 0 bases, leaving 7 bases of the junction unmatched. Germline CDR1 reads SGDLS; CDR2 reads YYNGEE. There are 16 residues in the CDR3. CDR3 sequence: CASSVVTGGWSTEAFF. In DNA form, the CDR3 reads TGTGCCAGCAGCGTAGTAACAGGGGGCTGGAGCACTGAAGCTTTCTTT.

The chain couples TRBV2 to TRBJ1-5; D gene ambiguous. The CDR3 is made up of 12 amino acids. The ends were cut back, 7 bases at V and 5 bases at J, with 9 bases in the middle. CDR1 and CDR2 from the germline V gene are SNHLY and FYNNEI. CDR3 amino acids: CASKLPDQPQHF. CDR3 nucleotide sequence: TGTGCCAGCAAACTCCCGGATCAGCCCCAGCATTTT.

The chain has TRBV6-4 and TRBJ1-1; D is uncertain. The CDR3 totals 13 residues. CDR1 is MRHNA, CDR2 SNTAGT, per germline. The V end lost 8 bases, the J end lost 1 base, and 11 bases lay between the germline ends. The CDR3 reads CASVVEPNTEAFF. The DNA of the CDR3 is TGTGCCAGCGTCGTAGAACCGAACACTGAAGCTTTCTTT.

The chain uses TRBV19 and TRBJ1-2; TRBD1 might be the D (6 bases). In germline, CDR1 is LNHDA, CDR2 SQIVND (reference sequence). The V end was cut by 9 bases, the J end by 8 bases, with 10 bases between. The CDR3 runs to 10 residues. CDR3 in DNA: TGTGCCAGCAGGGGAGAGGGCTACACCTTC. Translating gives CASRGEGYTF.